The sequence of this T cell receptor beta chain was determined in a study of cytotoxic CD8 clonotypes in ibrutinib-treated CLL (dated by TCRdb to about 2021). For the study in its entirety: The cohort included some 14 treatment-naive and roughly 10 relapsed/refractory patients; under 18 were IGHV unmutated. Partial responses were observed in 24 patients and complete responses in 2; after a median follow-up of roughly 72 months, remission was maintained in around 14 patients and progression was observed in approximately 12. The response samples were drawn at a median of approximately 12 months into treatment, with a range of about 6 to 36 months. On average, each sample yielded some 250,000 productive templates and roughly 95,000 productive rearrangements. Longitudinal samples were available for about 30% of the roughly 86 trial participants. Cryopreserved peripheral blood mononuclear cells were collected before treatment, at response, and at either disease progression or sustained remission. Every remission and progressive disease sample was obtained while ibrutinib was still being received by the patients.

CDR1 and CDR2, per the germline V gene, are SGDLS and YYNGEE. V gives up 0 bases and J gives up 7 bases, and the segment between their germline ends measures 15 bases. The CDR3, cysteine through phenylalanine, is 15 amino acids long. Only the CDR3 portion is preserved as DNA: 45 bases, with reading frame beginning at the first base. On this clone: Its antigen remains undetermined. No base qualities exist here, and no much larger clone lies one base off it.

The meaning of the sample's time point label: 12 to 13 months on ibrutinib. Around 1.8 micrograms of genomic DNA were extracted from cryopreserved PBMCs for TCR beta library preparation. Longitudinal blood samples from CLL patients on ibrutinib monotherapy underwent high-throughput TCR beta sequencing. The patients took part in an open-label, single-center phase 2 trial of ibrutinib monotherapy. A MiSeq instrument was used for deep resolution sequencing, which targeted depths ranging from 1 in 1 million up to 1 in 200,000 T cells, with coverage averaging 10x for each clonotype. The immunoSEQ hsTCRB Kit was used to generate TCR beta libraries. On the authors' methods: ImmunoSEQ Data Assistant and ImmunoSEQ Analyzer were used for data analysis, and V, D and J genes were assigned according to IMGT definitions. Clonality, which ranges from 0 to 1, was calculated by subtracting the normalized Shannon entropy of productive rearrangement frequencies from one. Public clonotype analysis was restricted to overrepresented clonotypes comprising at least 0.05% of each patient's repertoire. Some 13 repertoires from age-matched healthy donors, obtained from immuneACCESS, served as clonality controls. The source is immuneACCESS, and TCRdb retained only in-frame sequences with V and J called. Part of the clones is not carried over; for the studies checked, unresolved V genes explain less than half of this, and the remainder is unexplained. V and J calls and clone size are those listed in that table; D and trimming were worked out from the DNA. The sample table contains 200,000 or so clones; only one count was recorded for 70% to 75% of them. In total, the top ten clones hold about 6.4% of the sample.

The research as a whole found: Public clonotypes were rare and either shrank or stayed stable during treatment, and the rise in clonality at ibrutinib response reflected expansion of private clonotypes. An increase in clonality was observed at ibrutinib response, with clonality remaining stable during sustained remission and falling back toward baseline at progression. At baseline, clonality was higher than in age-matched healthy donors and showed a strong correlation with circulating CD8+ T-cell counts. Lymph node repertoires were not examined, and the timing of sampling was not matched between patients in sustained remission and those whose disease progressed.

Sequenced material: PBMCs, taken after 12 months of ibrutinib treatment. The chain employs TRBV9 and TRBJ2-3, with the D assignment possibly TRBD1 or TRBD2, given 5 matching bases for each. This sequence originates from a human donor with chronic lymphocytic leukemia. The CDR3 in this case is CASSVGSLGTNTQYF. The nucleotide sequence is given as TGTGCCAGCAGCGTAGGGTCTCTGGGGACCAATACGCAGTATTTT.